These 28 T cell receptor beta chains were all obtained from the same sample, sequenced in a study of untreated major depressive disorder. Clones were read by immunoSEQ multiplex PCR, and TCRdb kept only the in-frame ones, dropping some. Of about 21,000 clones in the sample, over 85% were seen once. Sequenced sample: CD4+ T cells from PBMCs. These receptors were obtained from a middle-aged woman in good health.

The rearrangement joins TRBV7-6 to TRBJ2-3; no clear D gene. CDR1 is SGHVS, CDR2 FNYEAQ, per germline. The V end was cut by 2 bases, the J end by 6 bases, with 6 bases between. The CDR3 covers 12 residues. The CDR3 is CASSLWRDTQYF. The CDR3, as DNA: TGTGCCAGCAGCTTATGGCGGGATACGCAGTATTTT.

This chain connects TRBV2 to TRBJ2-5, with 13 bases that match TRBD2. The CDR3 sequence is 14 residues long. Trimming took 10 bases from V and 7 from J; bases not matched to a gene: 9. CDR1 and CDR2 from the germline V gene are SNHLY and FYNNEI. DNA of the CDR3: TGTGCCACCGCCTTAAGGACTAGCGGGGGGACCCAGTACTTC. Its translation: CATALRTSGGTQYF.

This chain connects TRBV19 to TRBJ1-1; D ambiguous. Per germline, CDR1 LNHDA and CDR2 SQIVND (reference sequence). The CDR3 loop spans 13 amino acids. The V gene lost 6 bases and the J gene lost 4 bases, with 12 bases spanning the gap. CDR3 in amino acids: CASRDDGITEAFF. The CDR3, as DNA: TGTGCCAGTAGGGACGACGGTATCACTGAAGCTTTCTTT.

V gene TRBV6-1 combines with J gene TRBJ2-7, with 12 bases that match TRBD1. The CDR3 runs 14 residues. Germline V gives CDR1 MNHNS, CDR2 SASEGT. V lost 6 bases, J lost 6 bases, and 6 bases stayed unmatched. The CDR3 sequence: CASRSRDRGREQYF. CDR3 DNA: TGTGCCAGCAGATCCCGGGACAGGGGGCGCGAGCAGTACTTC.

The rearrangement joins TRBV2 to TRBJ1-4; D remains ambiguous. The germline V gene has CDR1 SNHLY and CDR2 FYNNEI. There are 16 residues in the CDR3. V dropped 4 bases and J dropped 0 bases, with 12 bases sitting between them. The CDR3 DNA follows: TGTGCCAGCAGTGTCTCGGCACCTGCAACTAATGAAAAACTGTTTTTT. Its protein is CASSVSAPATNEKLFF.

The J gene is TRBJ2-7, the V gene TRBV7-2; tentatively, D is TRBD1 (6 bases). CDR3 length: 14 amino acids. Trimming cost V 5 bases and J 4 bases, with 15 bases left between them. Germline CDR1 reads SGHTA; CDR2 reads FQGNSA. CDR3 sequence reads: CASSSQTGNYEQYF. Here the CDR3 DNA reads TGTGCCAGCAGCAGCCAGACAGGTAATTACGAGCAGTACTTC.

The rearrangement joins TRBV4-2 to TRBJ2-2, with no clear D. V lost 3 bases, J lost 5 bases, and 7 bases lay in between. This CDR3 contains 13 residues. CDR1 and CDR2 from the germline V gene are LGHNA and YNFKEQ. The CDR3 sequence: CASSQGLTGELFF. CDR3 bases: TGTGCCAGCAGCCAGGGTTTAACCGGGGAGCTGTTTTTT.

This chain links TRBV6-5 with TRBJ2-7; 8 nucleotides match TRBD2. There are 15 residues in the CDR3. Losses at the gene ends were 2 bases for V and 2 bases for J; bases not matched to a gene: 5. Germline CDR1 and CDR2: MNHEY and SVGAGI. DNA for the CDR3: TGTGCCAGCAGTTACAGTGGGACTAGACCCTACGAGCAGTACTTC. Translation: CASSYSGTRPYEQYF.

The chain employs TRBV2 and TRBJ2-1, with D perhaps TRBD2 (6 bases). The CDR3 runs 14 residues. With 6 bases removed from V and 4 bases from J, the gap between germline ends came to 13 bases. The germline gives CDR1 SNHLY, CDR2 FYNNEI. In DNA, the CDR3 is TGTGCCAGCAGGATCCGGGGGAATTACAATGAGCAGTTCTTC. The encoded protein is CASRIRGNYNEQFF.

The CDR3 reads CASSPRGEWSPLHF. As DNA, the CDR3 is TGTGCCAGCAGCCCGAGAGGGGAGTGGTCACCCCTCCACTTT. The V gene is TRBV7-2, the J gene TRBJ1-6, with a possible D match to TRBD1 (5 bases). Germline V lookup: CDR1 SGHTA, CDR2 FQGNSA. The CDR3 spans 14 residues. Trimming shortened V by 5 bases and J by 10 bases, and 15 bases separated the two germline ends.

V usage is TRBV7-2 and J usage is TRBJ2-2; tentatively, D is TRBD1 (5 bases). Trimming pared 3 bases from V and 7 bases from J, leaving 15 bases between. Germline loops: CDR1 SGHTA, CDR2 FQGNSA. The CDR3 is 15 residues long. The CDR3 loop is CASSFVNLDSGELFF. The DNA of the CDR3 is TGTGCCAGCAGCTTCGTCAATCTTGACAGCGGGGAGCTGTTTTTT.

The CDR3 bases are TGTGCCAGCAGCCCCCAGACAGGGGGAACAACTGGGGCCAACGTCCTGACTTTC. It encodes CASSPQTGGTTGANVLTF. J is TRBJ2-6 and V is TRBV11-2, with 9 bases aligning to TRBD1. The CDR3 is made up of 18 amino acids. Looked up from germline, CDR1 is SGHAT and CDR2 is FQNNGV. V lost 5 bases and J lost 2; bases outside the gene matches: 10. Full variable domain (rest looked up from reference TRBV11-2 and TRBJ2-6): EAGVAQSPRYKIIEKRQSVAFWCNPISGHATLYWYQQILGQGPKLLIQFQNNGVVDDSQLPKDRFSAERLKGVDSTLKIQPAKLEDSAVYLCASSPQTGGTTGANVLTFGAGSRLTVL.

CDR3 sequence (DNA): TGCGCCAGCAGCTTAGAAGTAACGACAATAAATCGAGATACGCAGTATTTT. This sequence encodes CASSLEVTTINRDTQYF. The J gene is TRBJ2-3, the V gene TRBV5-1; no firm D call. The germline CDR1 and CDR2 sequences are SGHRS and YFSETQ. V shed 2 bases and J shed 5 bases, with 21 bases lying between them. The CDR3 consists of 17 residues. Looking up the rest from reference TRBV5-1 and TRBJ2-3 gives the full variable domain: KAGVTQTPRYLIKTRGQQVTLSCSPISGHRSVSWYQQTPGQGLQFLFEYFSETQRNKGNFPGRFSGRQFSNSRSEMNVSTLELGDSALYLCASSLEVTTINRDTQYFGPGTRLTVL.

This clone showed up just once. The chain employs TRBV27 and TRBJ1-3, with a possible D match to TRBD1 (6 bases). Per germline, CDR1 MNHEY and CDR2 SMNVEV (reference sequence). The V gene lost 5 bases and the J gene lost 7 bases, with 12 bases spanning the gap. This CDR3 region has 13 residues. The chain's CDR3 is CASSPQGRNTIYF. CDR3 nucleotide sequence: TGTGCCAGCAGTCCGCAGGGGAGGAACACCATATATTTT.

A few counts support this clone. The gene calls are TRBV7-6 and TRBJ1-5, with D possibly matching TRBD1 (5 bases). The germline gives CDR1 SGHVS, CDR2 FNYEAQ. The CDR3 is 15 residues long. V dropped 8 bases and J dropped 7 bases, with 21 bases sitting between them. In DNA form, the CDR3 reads TGTGCCAGCTCAGAATCAGGGTCGATCGGGCAGCCCCAGCATTTT. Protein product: CASSESGSIGQPQHF.

As DNA, the CDR3 is TGTGCCAGCGCCACTAGTCAGTTAGATACGCAGTATTTT. Amino acid sequence: CASATSQLDTQYF. The J gene is TRBJ2-3, the V gene TRBV5-6, with D possibly being TRBD2 (5 bases). The CDR3 runs to 13 residues. Deletions cut 7 bases from V and 5 bases from J, with 14 bases between. Germline V CDR1 and CDR2: SGHDT, YYEEEE.

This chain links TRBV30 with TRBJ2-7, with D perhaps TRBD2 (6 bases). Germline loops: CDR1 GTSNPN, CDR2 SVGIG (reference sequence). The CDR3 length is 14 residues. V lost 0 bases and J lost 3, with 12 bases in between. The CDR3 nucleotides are TGTGCCTGGAGTGTAGGAGGGGTCCTCTACGAGCAGTACTTC. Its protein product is CAWSVGGVLYEQYF.

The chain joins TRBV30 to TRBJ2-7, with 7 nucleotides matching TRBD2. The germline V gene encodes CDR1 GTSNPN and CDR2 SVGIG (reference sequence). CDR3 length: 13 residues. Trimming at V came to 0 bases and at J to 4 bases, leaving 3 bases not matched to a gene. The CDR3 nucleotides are TGTGCCTGGAGTGTCGGGGGGAGGTACGAGCAGTACTTC. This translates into CAWSVGGRYEQYF.

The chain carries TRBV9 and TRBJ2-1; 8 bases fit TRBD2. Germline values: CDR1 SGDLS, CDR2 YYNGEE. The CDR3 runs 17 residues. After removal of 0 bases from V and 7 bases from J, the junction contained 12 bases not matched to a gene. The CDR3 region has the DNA TGTGCCAGCAGCGTAGCATTTACTAGCGGAGGCCCGAATGAGCAGTTCTTC. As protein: CASSVAFTSGGPNEQFF.

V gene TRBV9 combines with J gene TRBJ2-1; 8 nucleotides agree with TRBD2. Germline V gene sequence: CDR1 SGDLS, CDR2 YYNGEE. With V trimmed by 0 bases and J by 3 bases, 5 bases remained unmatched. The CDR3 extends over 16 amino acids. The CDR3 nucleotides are TGTGCCAGCAGCGTAGGTTTTAGCGGGAACTACAATGAGCAGTTCTTC. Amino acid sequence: CASSVGFSGNYNEQFF.

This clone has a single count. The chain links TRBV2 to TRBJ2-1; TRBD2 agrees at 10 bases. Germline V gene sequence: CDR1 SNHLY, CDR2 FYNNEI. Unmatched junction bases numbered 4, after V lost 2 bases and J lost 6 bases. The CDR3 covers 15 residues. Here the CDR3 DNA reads TGTGCCAGCAGTGAATGGCTAGCGGGAGTCAATGAGCAGTTCTTC. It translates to CASSEWLAGVNEQFF.

CDR3 sequence: CAWSQEGTDTQYF. Written as DNA, the CDR3 is TGTGCCTGGAGTCAGGAGGGCACAGATACGCAGTATTTT. The rearrangement uses TRBV30 and TRBJ2-3; weak D call: TRBD2 (5 bases). The ends were cut back, 2 bases at V and 1 base at J, with 7 bases in the middle. Per the germline V gene, CDR1 is GTSNPN and CDR2 is SVGIG (reference sequence). The CDR3 is made up of 13 amino acids. Together with reference TRBV30 and TRBJ2-3, the CDR3 gives the full variable domain: SQTIHQWPATLVQPVGSPLSLECTVEGTSNPNLYWYRQAAGRGLQLLFYSVGIGQISSEVPQNLSASRPQDRQFILSSKKLLLSDSGFYLCAWSQEGTDTQYFGPGTRLTVL.

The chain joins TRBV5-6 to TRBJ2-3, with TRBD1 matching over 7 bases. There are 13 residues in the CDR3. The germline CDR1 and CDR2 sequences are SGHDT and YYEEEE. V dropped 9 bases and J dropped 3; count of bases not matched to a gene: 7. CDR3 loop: CATTRDRTDTQYF. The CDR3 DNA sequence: TGTGCCACCACCCGGGACAGAACAGATACGCAGTATTTT.

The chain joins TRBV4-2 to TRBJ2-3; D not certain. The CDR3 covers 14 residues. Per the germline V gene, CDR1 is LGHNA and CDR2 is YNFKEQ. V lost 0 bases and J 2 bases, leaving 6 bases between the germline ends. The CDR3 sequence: CASSQDRNTDTQYF. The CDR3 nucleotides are TGTGCCAGCAGCCAAGATCGGAACACAGATACGCAGTATTTT.

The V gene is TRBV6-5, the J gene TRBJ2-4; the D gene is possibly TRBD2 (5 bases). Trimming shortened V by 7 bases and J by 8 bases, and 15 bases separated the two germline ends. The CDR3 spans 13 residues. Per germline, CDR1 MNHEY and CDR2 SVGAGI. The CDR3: CASTRGRDDIQYF. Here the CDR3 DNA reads TGTGCCAGCACCCGGGGAAGGGATGACATTCAGTACTTC.

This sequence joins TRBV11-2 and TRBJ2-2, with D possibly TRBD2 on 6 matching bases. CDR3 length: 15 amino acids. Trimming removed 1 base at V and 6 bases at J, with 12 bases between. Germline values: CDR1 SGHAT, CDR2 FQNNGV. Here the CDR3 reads CASSLGLGAAGELFF. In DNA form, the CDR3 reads TGTGCCAGCAGCTTAGGACTAGGGGCGGCCGGGGAGCTGTTTTTT.

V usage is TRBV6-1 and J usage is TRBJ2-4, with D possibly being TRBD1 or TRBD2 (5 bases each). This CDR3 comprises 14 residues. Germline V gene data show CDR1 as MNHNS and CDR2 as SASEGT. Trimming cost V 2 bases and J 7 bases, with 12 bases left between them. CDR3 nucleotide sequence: TGTGCCAGCAGTGAAATAGAGGGGTTCAACATTCAGTACTTC. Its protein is CASSEIEGFNIQYF.

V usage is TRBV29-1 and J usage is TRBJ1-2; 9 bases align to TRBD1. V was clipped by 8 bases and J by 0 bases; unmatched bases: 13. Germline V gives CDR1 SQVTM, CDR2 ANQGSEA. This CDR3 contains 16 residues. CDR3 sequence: CSSGIQGAAANYGYTF. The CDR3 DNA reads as TGCAGCTCAGGGATACAGGGGGCCGCCGCTAACTATGGCTACACCTTC.